This T cell receptor (beta chain) was recorded in a study of a mutant IDH1 vaccine in newly diagnosed glioma. About the research overall: Previous care, which was radiotherapy, temozolomide, or both, most often involved both.

Germline CDR1 is SGHDT and CDR2 is YYEEEE. The length of the CDR3 is 15 residues. The ends were cut back, 0 bases at V and 8 bases at J, with 17 bases in the middle. Time point of the sample: week 47, end of study. Every vaccination contained 300 ug of the mutant IDH1 20-mer peptide and was paired with topical imiquimod. Eight vaccinations were given in weeks 1, 3, 5, 7, 11, 15, 19 and 23. Every donor had a new WHO grade 3 or 4 astrocytoma that was IDH1-mutant, with loss of nuclear ATRX. Whole-study findings and limits: Immune responses induced by vaccination arose in 93.3% of the patients.

Note on this clone: Antigen: not known.

The repertoire was sequenced with immunoSEQ multiplex PCR; TCRdb's copy has only in-frame clones and lacks some. Seen here are fewer than 95,000 clones, roughly four fifths observed once, and the top ten hold 4% to 5.5%. The sample consisted of PBMCs, taken from a glioma patient whose treatment included an IDH1 peptide vaccine. The TCR originated in a man aged 35 to 55 with glioma. The gene calls are TRBV5-6 and TRBJ1-2; D not certain. Written as DNA, the CDR3 is TGTGCCAGCAGCTTGGCAGGCAGGCCACCTTTCGGCTACACCTTC. Translated, it gives CASSLAGRPPFGYTF.